The 17 T cell receptor beta chains below come from one sample, sequenced in a study of control samples from healthy donors and cancer patients. Clones were sequenced by immunoSEQ multiplex PCR, and TCRdb holds only the in-frame ones, with some missing. The data contain 70,000 or so clones, more than 80% of them singletons. Sequencing was carried out using PBMCs. The source of these receptors is a woman between 50 and 59 years old with lung cancer.

This chain links TRBV27 with TRBJ2-2; D tentatively reads TRBD1 or TRBD2 (5 bases each). There are 15 residues in the CDR3. CDR1 and CDR2 (germline): MNHEY, SMNVEV (reference sequence). The V end was cut by 3 bases, the J end by 2 bases, with 10 bases between. CDR3 sequence (DNA): TGTGCCAGCAGTTTGTGGGGGACCAACACCGGGGAGCTGTTTTTT. It is translated as CASSLWGTNTGELFF.

The CDR3, as DNA: TGCAGTGCTAGTGTAGGGTACAATCAGCCCCAGCATTTT. Protein sequence: CSASVGYNQPQHF. V usage is TRBV20-1 and J usage is TRBJ1-5; no definite D call. CDR1 and CDR2 (germline): DFQATT, SNEGSKA (reference sequence). This CDR3 contains 13 residues. Trimming cost V 3 bases and J 3 bases, with 9 bases left between them.

The gene calls are TRBV5-1 and TRBJ1-1, with unresolved D. Germline CDR1 is SGHRS and CDR2 is YFSETQ. The CDR3 has 12 amino acids. Trimming took off 5 bases at V and 1 base at J, with 6 bases between the two ends. This CDR3 is CASSKSNTEAFF. CDR3 nucleotides: TGCGCCAGCAGTAAATCGAACACTGAAGCTTTCTTT.

The chain is built from TRBV5-1 and TRBJ2-7; possibly TRBD1 for D (6 bases). V was clipped by 0 bases and J by 2 bases, with 12 bases between them. There are 15 residues in the CDR3. Germline CDR1 SGHRS, CDR2 YFSETQ. The CDR3 DNA sequence: TGCGCCAGCAGCTTGGATGGACAGCTGACCTACGAGCAGTACTTC. Protein product: CASSLDGQLTYEQYF.

The gene calls are TRBV14 and TRBJ2-2; 7 bases align to TRBD1. V shed 5 bases, J shed 2 bases, and the junction held 8 bases outside the gene matches. This CDR3 region has 16 residues. CDR1 is SGHDN, CDR2 FVKESK, per germline. CDR3 nucleotide sequence: TGTGCCAGCAGCATGAGGACAGGTAGAAACACCGGGGAGCTGTTTTTT. It is translated as CASSMRTGRNTGELFF.

This chain links TRBV3-1 (or the pseudogene TRBV3-2) with TRBJ1-6, with D possibly being TRBD1 (5 bases). The CDR3 is made up of 14 amino acids. The germline V gene has CDR1 LGHDT and CDR2 YNNKEL (reference sequence). The V gene lost 4 bases and the J gene lost 7 bases, with 11 bases spanning the gap. The CDR3 here is CASSPGTFNSPLHF. As DNA, the CDR3 is TGTGCCAGCAGCCCAGGGACGTTCAATTCACCCCTCCACTTT.

This clone came up once. This chain joins TRBV7-8 and TRBJ2-3; a possible D gene is TRBD2 (6 bases). Germline V gene lookup returns CDR1 SGHVS and CDR2 FQNEAQ. The CDR3 has 18 amino acids. V gave up 3 bases and J gave up 2 bases, with 21 bases separating them. The CDR3 loop reads CASSFEKPGGTPTDTQYF. DNA of the CDR3: TGTGCCAGCAGCTTCGAGAAACCGGGCGGGACCCCCACAGATACGCAGTATTTT. Variable domain in full (rest from reference TRBV7-8 and TRBJ2-3): GAGVSQSPRYKVAKRGQDVALRCDPISGHVSLFWYQQALGQGPEFLTYFQNEAQLDKSGLPSDRFFAERPEGSVSTLKIQRTQQEDSAVYLCASSFEKPGGTPTDTQYFGPGTRLTVL.

The chain links TRBV18 to TRBJ1-6; tentative D call: TRBD1 (5 bases). Trimming removed 0 bases at V and 2 bases at J, with 11 bases between. CDR3 size: 17 residues. CDR1 and CDR2 (germline): KGHSH, LQKENI. CDR3 coding DNA: TGTGCCAGCTCACCACCAACGATAGGGGCCTATAATTCACCCCTCCACTTT. This gives the protein CASSPPTIGAYNSPLHF.

The gene calls are TRBV5-1 and TRBJ2-3, with TRBD2 matching over 11 bases. Per the germline V gene, CDR1 is SGHRS and CDR2 is YFSETQ. This CDR3 contains 16 residues. The trim removed 4 bases at V and 5 bases at J, leaving 9 bases unmatched. In DNA, the CDR3 is TGCGCCAGCAGCCATATTAGCGGGGGGGCCCAAGATACGCAGTATTTT. Amino acid sequence: CASSHISGGAQDTQYF. Variable domain in full (rest from reference TRBV5-1 and TRBJ2-3): KAGVTQTPRYLIKTRGQQVTLSCSPISGHRSVSWYQQTPGQGLQFLFEYFSETQRNKGNFPGRFSGRQFSNSRSEMNVSTLELGDSALYLCASSHISGGAQDTQYFGPGTRLTVL.

V usage is TRBV27 and J usage is TRBJ2-1; no clear D gene. V lost 0 bases to trimming and J lost 0 bases, with 9 bases between them. This CDR3 has 16 amino acids. In germline, CDR1 is MNHEY, CDR2 SMNVEV (reference sequence). This CDR3 reads CASSLSRVSSYNEQFF. CDR3 DNA: TGTGCCAGCAGTTTATCCCGGGTATCCTCCTACAATGAGCAGTTCTTC.

The DNA for the CDR3 is TGCAGCGTTGAAGAACATCAGAACACTGAAGCTTTCTTT. This encodes CSVEEHQNTEAFF. The J gene is TRBJ1-1, the V gene TRBV29-1; D ambiguous. This CDR3 is 13 amino acids long. Trimming removed 0 bases from V and 1 base from J, with 6 bases in between. Germline V gives CDR1 SQVTM, CDR2 ANQGSEA.

The chain recombines TRBV18 with TRBJ2-6; D is unclear. This CDR3 comprises 15 residues. Germline V gene lookup returns CDR1 KGHSH and CDR2 LQKENI. Trimming left V 3 bases short and J 0 bases short, with 6 bases between. CDR3 amino acids: CASSPAVSGANVLTF. Written as DNA, the CDR3 is TGTGCCAGCTCACCGGCAGTCTCTGGGGCCAACGTCCTGACTTTC.

The rearrangement joins TRBV19 to TRBJ2-7, with 9 positions matching TRBD1. The germline gives CDR1 LNHDA, CDR2 SQIVND (reference sequence). V lost 5 bases, J lost 2 bases, and 1 base stayed unmatched. CDR3 length: 13 residues. CDR3 DNA sequence: TGTGCCAGTAGTTGGACAGGGGCCTACGAGCAGTACTTC. Translation: CASSWTGAYEQYF.

The rearrangement joins TRBV6-6 to TRBJ1-3, with unresolved D. Germline V lookup: CDR1 MNHNY, CDR2 SVGAGI (reference sequence). V lost 0 bases to trimming and J lost 2 bases, with 11 bases between them. CDR3 length: 16 residues. CDR3 bases: TGTGCCAGCAGTTACTCGGACCCGTGGGCTGGAAACACCATATATTTT. Amino acids: CASSYSDPWAGNTIYF.

CDR3 nucleotide sequence: TGTGCCAGCAGTGTACAGGCCGCAGGAAACACCATATATTTT. This codes for CASSVQAAGNTIYF. This chain connects TRBV7-8 to TRBJ1-3; possibly TRBD1 for D (5 bases). This CDR3 spans 14 amino acids. The V and J ends lost 6 bases and 4 bases respectively, with 13 bases between them. CDR1 is SGHVS and CDR2 is FQNEAQ in the germline V gene. Full variable domain (outside the CDR3, taken from reference TRBV7-8 and TRBJ1-3): GAGVSQSPRYKVAKRGQDVALRCDPISGHVSLFWYQQALGQGPEFLTYFQNEAQLDKSGLPSDRFFAERPEGSVSTLKIQRTQQEDSAVYLCASSVQAAGNTIYFGEGSWLTVV.

This sequence joins TRBV10-3 and TRBJ1-1, with a tentative D call TRBD1 (6 bases). The CDR3 spans 15 residues. CDR1 is ENHRY and CDR2 is SYGVKD in the germline V gene. V shed 6 bases and J shed 1 base, with 15 bases lying between them. CDR3 DNA sequence: TGTGCCATCAGCGCTTTACCGGGACAGAACACTGAAGCTTTCTTT. It is translated as CAISALPGQNTEAFF.

The rearrangement uses TRBV7-2 and TRBJ1-5, with D hard to call. Germline V gene lookup returns CDR1 SGHTA and CDR2 FQGNSA. V was clipped by 2 bases and J by 0 bases, with 5 bases between them. The CDR3 has 14 residues. The CDR3 nucleotides read TGTGCCAGCAGCTTACGAAATAGCAATCAGCCCCAGCATTTT. Residues: CASSLRNSNQPQHF.